A single T cell receptor beta chain is shown here with its context. The PCR ran on 60 Vbeta and 13 Jbeta primers. TCRdb's table, derived via immunoSEQ multiplex PCR, lists solely in-frame clones and lacks some. The table includes about 160,000 clones, approximately 88% detected once. This CDR3 has 15 residues. The germline gives CDR1 SEHNR, CDR2 FQNEAQ (reference sequence). Between the trimmed V and J ends, which lost 5 bases and 4 bases, there was a span of 15 bases. The sample originates from a study of cytomegalovirus exposure and HLA in healthy donors. The receptor's source is a woman under 30 in good health and CMV-seronegative. Sample: PBMCs. This chain joins TRBV7-9 and TRBJ1-5, with no clear D. CDR3 in amino acids: CASSPVVSQNQPQHF. The CDR3 DNA follows: TGTGCCAGCAGCCCCGTTGTTAGCCAAAATCAGCCCCAGCATTTT.